These 19 T cell receptor beta chains originate from one sample sequenced in a study of STAT5B mutations in CD4+ large granular lymphocyte leukemia. Generated by immunoSEQ multiplex PCR, the TCRdb table keeps only in-frame clones and is missing some. The sample has approximately 21,000 clones; 78% are singletons. Input material: CD4+ T cells from blood buffy coats. The receptor source for this set is a human donor in good health.

The rearrangement uses TRBV2 and TRBJ2-2; D uncertain. This CDR3 spans 10 amino acids. Germline assignment: CDR1 SNHLY and CDR2 FYNNEI. The V and J ends lost 8 bases and 6 bases respectively, with 4 bases between them. The CDR3 nucleotides are TGTGCCAGCCGCTCCGGGGAGCTGTTTTTT. Its protein is CASRSGELFF.

The V and J genes are TRBV11-2 and TRBJ1-4, with D perhaps TRBD1 (5 bases). Per germline, CDR1 SGHAT and CDR2 FQNNGV. CDR3 length: 15 amino acids. The ends were cut back, 2 bases at V and 1 base at J, with 8 bases in the middle. The CDR3 DNA reads TGTGCCAGCAGCTTAAGGACACGAACTAATGAAAAACTGTTTTTT. This translates into CASSLRTRTNEKLFF.

This clone has just one count. This chain links TRBV7-2 with TRBJ2-4, with TRBD2 matching over 7 bases. Germline lookup yields CDR1 SGHTA and CDR2 FQGNSA. The junction had 9 bases not matched to a gene; V was cut back by 2 bases and J by 8 bases. This CDR3 is 15 amino acids long. The DNA for the CDR3 is TGTGCCAGCAGCTTATCAGGTTGGGACTACGACATTCAGTACTTC. It codes for CASSLSGWDYDIQYF.

This chain links TRBV4-2 with TRBJ1-4; D might be TRBD1 (5 bases). This CDR3 contains 15 residues. Germline lookup yields CDR1 LGHNA and CDR2 YNFKEQ. The V end was cut by 1 base, the J end by 7 bases, with 13 bases between. The CDR3 spells CASSQARGMGEKLFF. The CDR3 bases are TGTGCCAGCAGCCAAGCGCGGGGGATGGGTGAAAAACTGTTTTTT.

The J gene is TRBJ2-1, the V gene TRBV5-6, with 10 bases aligning to TRBD1. CDR1 is SGHDT, CDR2 YYEEEE, per germline. The CDR3 runs 16 residues. V shed 4 bases and J 0 bases; nucleotides not matched to a gene: 4. The CDR3 spells CASSPWDRGSYNEQFF. CDR3 DNA sequence: TGTGCCAGCAGCCCCTGGGACAGGGGCTCCTACAATGAGCAGTTCTTC.

The chain recombines TRBV7-9 with TRBJ1-4, with 11 bases identical to TRBD1. After removal of 5 bases from V and 0 bases from J, the junction contained 8 bases not matched to a gene. The germline V gene has CDR1 SEHNR and CDR2 FQNEAQ (reference sequence). This CDR3 has 18 amino acids. The CDR3 DNA is TGTGCCAGCAGCCCCGGACAGGGGGCGGGGGCAACTAATGAAAAACTGTTTTTT. Translated: CASSPGQGAGATNEKLFF.

The gene calls are TRBV5-4 and TRBJ1-3; D gene uncertain. CDR1 and CDR2 (germline): SGHNT, YYREEE (reference sequence). The CDR3 consists of 14 residues. Between the trimmed V and J ends, which lost 6 bases and 6 bases, there was a span of 16 bases. This CDR3 is CASKRSYGENTIYF. The CDR3 DNA sequence: TGTGCCAGCAAACGCTCCTATGGGGAAAACACCATATATTTT.

The V gene is TRBV15, the J gene TRBJ2-1; D is perhaps TRBD1 (6 bases). In germline, CDR1 is LNHNV, CDR2 YYDKDF (reference sequence). The CDR3 has 14 amino acids. V lost 0 bases, J lost 14 bases, and 17 bases lay in between. The CDR3 coding sequence is TGTGCCACCAGCAGAGACCTACAGGGATGGTCAGAGTTCTTC. Protein: CATSRDLQGWSEFF.

The rearrangement joins TRBV18 to TRBJ2-5, with 9 bases fitting TRBD1. Germline V gene lookup returns CDR1 KGHSH and CDR2 LQKENI. The trim removed 5 bases at V and 11 bases at J, leaving 12 bases unmatched. The CDR3 totals 14 residues. The CDR3 nucleotides are TGTGCCAGCTCATCTAGGACAGGGGTCTTAGAGCAGTACTTC. Protein product: CASSSRTGVLEQYF.

The chain joins TRBV28 to TRBJ1-1; 7 bases fit TRBD1. This CDR3 has 14 residues. Losses at the gene ends were 6 bases for V and 1 base for J; bases not matched to a gene: 5. The germline V gene has CDR1 MDHEN and CDR2 SYDVKM. CDR3 residues: CASRSDRPNTEAFF. CDR3 in DNA: TGTGCCAGCAGATCGGACAGGCCGAACACTGAAGCTTTCTTT.

J is TRBJ1-2 and V is TRBV19; weak D call: TRBD1 (6 bases). CDR1 is LNHDA, CDR2 SQIVND, per germline (reference sequence). The V and J ends lost 5 bases and 2 bases respectively, with 12 bases between them. This CDR3 has 14 amino acids. This chain's CDR3 is CASSVIGTNYGYTF. The CDR3 nucleotides read TGTGCCAGTAGTGTCATCGGGACAAACTATGGCTACACCTTC.

J is TRBJ2-1 and V is TRBV9, with 8 bases identical to TRBD2. Germline CDR1 and CDR2: SGDLS and YYNGEE. V shed 0 bases, J shed 5 bases, and the junction held 4 bases outside the gene matches. This CDR3 comprises 15 residues. The CDR3 coding sequence is TGTGCCAGCAGCGTAGTTCGGGGGGGGGACAATGAGCAGTTCTTC. It encodes CASSVVRGGDNEQFF.

CDR3 in amino acids: CASSEGRNHWQPQHF. Here the CDR3 DNA reads TGTGCCAGCAGTGAAGGACGGAACCATTGGCAGCCCCAGCATTTT. The J gene is TRBJ1-5, the V gene TRBV6-1; D not certain. This CDR3 region has 15 residues. Per the germline V gene, CDR1 is MNHNS and CDR2 is SASEGT. Trimming shortened V by 1 base and J by 7 bases, and 14 bases separated the two germline ends.

The rearrangement links TRBV28 to TRBJ2-7; 12 nucleotides line up with TRBD2. With 5 bases clipped from V and 4 bases from J, the junction kept 3 bases outside the gene matches. The V gene's germline CDR1 is MDHEN and CDR2 SYDVKM. The CDR3 is made up of 14 amino acids. CDR3 residues: CASSVTSGGYEQYF. As DNA, the CDR3 is TGTGCCAGCAGTGTGACTAGCGGGGGATACGAGCAGTACTTC.

This clone was found once. J is TRBJ1-3 and V is TRBV9; perhaps TRBD1 as D (5 bases). Trimming took off 0 bases at V and 0 bases at J, with 10 bases between the two ends. Germline V gene data show CDR1 as SGDLS and CDR2 as YYNGEE. The CDR3 has 16 residues. The DNA for the CDR3 is TGTGCCAGCAGCGTAGGCTCAGGGAGCTCTGGAAACACCATATATTTT. It translates to CASSVGSGSSGNTIYF.

The rearrangement joins TRBV18 to TRBJ1-4; TRBD1 agrees at 9 bases. The V segment lost 3 bases and the J segment 5 bases; nucleotides outside the gene matches: 1. In germline, CDR1 is KGHSH, CDR2 LQKENI. The CDR3 extends over 14 amino acids. This CDR3 reads CASSPGQGNEKLFF. CDR3 in DNA: TGTGCCAGCTCACCCGGACAGGGGAATGAAAAACTGTTTTTT.

Written as DNA, the CDR3 is TGTGCCTGGAAGAGAGTCTCCGGGGGATACGAGCAGTACTTC. It specifies CAWKRVSGGYEQYF. The chain couples TRBV30 to TRBJ2-7; D might be TRBD2 (6 bases). This CDR3 has 14 amino acids. Germline V gene sequence: CDR1 GTSNPN, CDR2 SVGIG (reference sequence). Trimming shortened V by 4 bases and J by 4 bases, and 17 bases separated the two germline ends.

The CDR3 spells CASSPKSWAGTEAFF. CDR3 bases: TGTGCCAGCAGTCCCAAAAGTTGGGCGGGTACTGAAGCTTTCTTT. V is TRBV28 and J is TRBJ1-1; the D is unclear. CDR3 length: 15 residues. Per germline, CDR1 MDHEN and CDR2 SYDVKM. V lost 5 bases, J lost 5 bases, and 18 bases lay in between.

This sequence joins TRBV30 and TRBJ2-7, with TRBD2 matching 7 bases. Germline loops: CDR1 GTSNPN, CDR2 SVGIG (reference sequence). This CDR3 has 13 amino acids. V dropped 2 bases and J dropped 6; count of bases not matched to a gene: 7. CDR3 sequence (DNA): TGTGCCTGGAGTAGCCCCCGACTAGCCGAGCAGTACTTC. Protein: CAWSSPRLAEQYF.